These T cell receptor beta chains were read from a single sample in a study of blood T cell repertoires in COVID-19. Data came from immunoSEQ multiplex PCR; TCRdb stores just in-frame clones and leaves some out. Among fewer than 250,000 clones listed, 85% to 90% were seen once. Specimen: peripheral blood. All receptors derive from a man aged 50-59 years with COVID-19, enrolled during active disease. Both conserved end residues are part of each CDR3. The D gene is left open where the match is weak. The listing skips clone size in some rows; elsewhere it reads once, few, many or a size class.

TRBD1	TRBJ2-5	NA	TRBV6-2/TRBV6-3	CASSEGAETQYF	TGTGCCAGCAGTGAGGGGGCGGAGACCCAGTACTTC
NA	TRBJ2-7	NA	TRBV5-4	CASSFQGIYEQYF	TGTGCCAGCAGCTTCCAGGGGATTTACGAGCAGTACTTC
NA	TRBJ2-7	NA	TRBV5-1	CASRISGAAIYEQYF	TGCGCCAGCAGAATAAGTGGGGCGGCAATCTACGAGCAGTACTTC
TRBD2	TRBJ2-7	NA	TRBV5-4	CASALGTSGGYEQYF	TGTGCCAGCGCTCTCGGGACTAGCGGGGGCTACGAGCAGTACTTC
TRBD1	TRBJ1-2	once	TRBV5-1	CASSWGQGGYGYTF	TGCGCCAGCAGCTGGGGACAGGGCGGCTATGGCTACACCTTC
TRBD1	TRBJ2-1	NA	TRBV2	CASSNRDSYNEQFF	TGTGCCAGCAGTAACCGGGACAGCTACAATGAGCAGTTCTTC
NA	TRBJ1-5	NA	TRBV18	CASSPEVYSNQPQHF	TGTGCCAGCTCACCAGAGGTTTATAGCAATCAGCCCCAGCATTTT
TRBD2	TRBJ2-3	NA	TRBV7-8	CASSLVRGGTDTQYF	TGTGCCAGCAGCTTAGTGCGGGGGGGCACAGATACGCAGTATTTT
NA	TRBJ2-2	NA	TRBV5-1	CASSGQGAGTGELFF	TGCGCCAGCAGCGGACAAGGTGCGGGGACCGGGGAGCTGTTTTTT
TRBD1	TRBJ1-5	NA	TRBV2	CASSDRQGAILPNQPQHF	TGTGCCAGCAGTGACCGGCAGGGGGCTATTCTTCCAAATCAGCCCCAGCATTTT
TRBD2	TRBJ2-2	NA	TRBV7-3	CASSAASGSKELFF	TGTGCCAGCAGCGCCGCTAGCGGGAGTAAGGAGCTGTTTTTT
TRBD2	TRBJ2-2	few	TRBV27	CASSSGLVGTGELFF	TGTGCCAGCAGTTCGGGACTAGTTGGCACCGGGGAGCTGTTTTTT
TRBD1	TRBJ1-3	NA	TRBV5-6	CASSLVPDRADTIYF	TGTGCCAGCAGCTTGGTGCCGGACAGGGCGGACACCATATATTTT
NA	TRBJ2-7	NA	TRBV27	CASSSDLSGNLYEQYF	TGTGCCAGCAGTTCAGATTTATCCGGGAATCTCTACGAGCAGTACTTC
TRBD2	TRBJ2-2	once	TRBV7-3	CASRTSGETAGELFF	TGTGCCAGCAGAACCAGCGGGGAGACCGCCGGGGAGCTGTTTTTT
TRBD1	TRBJ2-2	NA	TRBV6-5	CASSLTQGAGELFF	TGTGCCAGCAGTTTGACTCAGGGGGCCGGGGAGCTGTTTTTT
NA	TRBJ1-2	NA	TRBV6-2/TRBV6-3	CASSWAENYGYTF	TGTGCCAGCAGTTGGGCAGAGAACTATGGCTACACCTTC
TRBD1	TRBJ1-6	medium-sized	TRBV6-2/TRBV6-3	CASSGQGEGSSPLHF	TGTGCCAGCAGTGGACAGGGAGAGGGGTCTTCACCCCTCCACTTT
NA	TRBJ1-4	NA	TRBV2	CASAGARANEKLFF	TGTGCCAGCGCGGGGGCGCGGGCTAATGAAAAACTGTTTTTT
NA	TRBJ2-6	NA	TRBV19	CASSPTAGSGANVLTF	TGTGCCAGTAGTCCAACAGCAGGCTCTGGGGCCAACGTCCTGACTTTC
TRBD1	TRBJ1-1	NA	TRBV30	CAWSQGGWTEAFF	TGTGCCTGGAGCCAAGGGGGCTGGACTGAAGCTTTCTTT
TRBD1	TRBJ1-2	NA	TRBV6-5	CASRQGVNYGYTF	TGTGCCAGCAGGCAGGGGGTTAACTATGGCTACACCTTC
NA	TRBJ2-7	NA	TRBV6-6	CASSYVQGIQAYEQYF	TGTGCCAGCAGTTACGTCCAGGGTATCCAGGCCTACGAGCAGTACTTC
TRBD2	TRBJ2-5	NA	TRBV28	CASSPGGVTQYF	TGTGCCAGCAGTCCTGGGGGGGTGACCCAGTACTTC
NA	TRBJ1-1	NA	TRBV13	CASSLSSLGGNTEAFF	TGTGCCAGCAGCTTAAGTTCCTTAGGGGGGAACACTGAAGCTTTCTTT
NA	TRBJ1-2	NA	TRBV28	CASSLGQLYGYTF	TGTGCCAGCAGTTTAGGACAGCTCTATGGCTACACCTTC
NA	TRBJ1-2	NA	TRBV20-1	CSATSGNGYTF	TGCAGTGCTACGTCAGGGAATGGCTACACCTTC
NA	TRBJ1-5	NA	TRBV2	CASSEALLRGPQHF	TGTGCCAGCAGTGAAGCGCTTCTTAGGGGGCCCCAGCATTTT
NA	TRBJ2-7	NA	TRBV2	CASRSRYEQYF	TGTGCCAGCCGGTCGAGGTACGAGCAGTACTTC
TRBD1	TRBJ1-4	NA	TRBV5-1	CASSAGTAYNEKLFF	TGCGCCAGCAGCGCAGGGACAGCCTATAATGAAAAACTGTTTTTT
NA	TRBJ2-3	once	TRBV5-1	CASSLGTQGDTQYF	TGCGCCAGCAGCTTGGGTACCCAGGGGGATACGCAGTATTTT
TRBD1	TRBJ1-5	NA	TRBV30	CAWRATGTGNQPQHF	TGTGCCTGGAGGGCTACCGGGACAGGTAATCAGCCCCAGCATTTT
NA	TRBJ1-2	few	TRBV5-4	CASSYPSSYGYTF	TGTGCCAGCAGCTACCCTTCTAGCTATGGCTACACCTTC
NA	TRBJ1-2	NA	TRBV28	CASSTPGGGGYTF	TGTGCCAGCAGCACACCAGGCGGGGGCGGCTACACCTTC